The TCR beta chain described here comes from a study of cytomegalovirus exposure and HLA in healthy donors. PCR employed 60 Vbeta and 13 Jbeta primers. Generated by immunoSEQ multiplex PCR, the TCRdb table keeps only in-frame clones and is missing some. The sample consists of over 70,000 clones, 74% of them appearing once. Study-level findings and limits: In a later analysis, productive TCRs from donors in an Asian-associated ancestry cluster reportedly carried fewer N-insertions than the cohort mean.

CDR1 is MNHEY and CDR2 is SVGAGI in the germline V gene. This CDR3 comprises 15 residues. With V trimmed by 7 bases and J by 2 bases, 9 bases remained unmatched. As for this clone: Its matching antigen is unknown.

The source is a human donor in good health. This chain uses TRBV6-5 with TRBJ2-3, with TRBD1 identical over 7 bases. Sequenced input: PBMCs. CDR3 loop: CASTRDRLNTDTQYF. CDR3 DNA sequence: TGTGCCAGCACCCGGGACAGATTAAACACAGATACGCAGTATTTT.